What follows are 17 T cell receptor beta chains derived from one specimen sequenced in a study of shared clonotypes between healthy human individuals. Only in-frame clones appear in the TCRdb table, and some are missing; sequencing was by immunoSEQ multiplex PCR. The table lists more than 2 million clones, roughly 95% of them singletons. Naive CD8 cells, CD45RO-negative and positively selected for CCR7, excluded terminally differentiated effector memory CD45RA+ cells. Sequencing used naive CD8+ T cells sorted from blood. The source is a man younger than 35 in good health.

The gene calls are TRBV29-1 and TRBJ2-7; no clear D. The CDR3 length is 13 residues. Germline-derived CDR1 and CDR2 are SQVTM and ANQGSEA. Trimming stripped 4 bases from V and 3 bases from J, with 13 bases between. CDR3 sequence reads: CSVAIQVDYEQYF. CDR3 DNA sequence: TGCAGCGTTGCAATTCAGGTGGACTACGAGCAGTACTTC.

This clone was detected once. The rearrangement uses TRBV7-9 and TRBJ2-1; TRBD1 is a possible D gene (5 bases). The CDR3 runs 12 residues. The germline CDR1 and CDR2 sequences are SEHNR and FQNEAQ (reference sequence). With 5 bases removed from V and 8 bases from J, the gap between germline ends came to 10 bases. The CDR3 spells CASSPPRDEQFF. The CDR3 DNA reads TGTGCCAGCAGCCCCCCCAGGGATGAGCAGTTCTTC.

A word on this clone: Distinct nucleotide sequences in the sample also encode this CDR3. The chain has TRBV6-5 and TRBJ2-3, with D perhaps TRBD1 (6 bases). Trimming pared 0 bases from V and 0 bases from J, leaving 10 bases between. The CDR3 spans 16 residues. Germline V CDR1 and CDR2: MNHEY, SVGAGI. The CDR3 DNA follows: TGTGCCAGCAGTTACTCCGGCAGGGGCAGCACAGATACGCAGTATTTT. Its protein is CASSYSGRGSTDTQYF.

The rearrangement links TRBV18 to TRBJ2-7; 8 positions match TRBD2. V gave up 3 bases and J gave up 0 bases; unmatched junction bases: 7. Germline CDR1 is KGHSH and CDR2 is LQKENI. The CDR3 is made up of 16 amino acids. The CDR3 DNA follows: TGTGCCAGCTCACCGGCTCAGCGGGGGAGCTCCTACGAGCAGTACTTC. Translated, it gives CASSPAQRGSSYEQYF.

The chain joins TRBV4-3 to TRBJ2-2; D perhaps matches TRBD2 (5 bases). CDR3 size: 15 residues. Trimming took 2 bases from V and 1 from J, leaving 8 bases between them. Germline V lookup: CDR1 LGHNA, CDR2 YSLEER. The CDR3 spells CASSQYSENTGELFF. The CDR3 nucleotides are TGCGCCAGCAGCCAATATAGCGAGAACACCGGGGAGCTGTTTTTT.

The chain is built from TRBV21-1 and TRBJ2-7; the table's TRBD2 call for D was not verified on the DNA. TRBV21-1 is reported as a pseudogene. This CDR3 has 12 amino acids. CDR3 nucleotide sequence: TGTGCCAGCAGCAAATATGTCGGGGAGCAGTACTTC. Translated, it gives CASSKYVGEQYF.

V and J are TRBV28 and TRBJ2-6; D gene ambiguous. The V end was cut by 3 bases, the J end by 4 bases, with 1 base between. CDR3 length: 12 residues. Per germline, CDR1 MDHEN and CDR2 SYDVKM. For the CDR3, the DNA is TGTGCCAGCAGTTTCGGGGCCAACGTCCTGACTTTC. Residues: CASSFGANVLTF.

The rearrangement joins TRBV5-6 to TRBJ1-1; D is perhaps TRBD1 (5 bases). Per the germline V gene, CDR1 is SGHDT and CDR2 is YYEEEE. The CDR3 has 15 residues. Trimming took off 2 bases at V and 0 bases at J, with 11 bases between the two ends. CDR3 region: CASSFWQGMNTEAFF. As DNA, the CDR3 is TGTGCCAGCAGCTTTTGGCAGGGCATGAACACTGAAGCTTTCTTT.

The chain joins TRBV6-6 to TRBJ1-1; possibly TRBD1 for D (5 bases). This CDR3 is 15 amino acids long. V lost 5 bases, J lost 4 bases, and 17 bases lay in between. The germline CDR1 and CDR2 sequences are MNHNY and SVGAGI (reference sequence). DNA for the CDR3: TGTGCCAGCAGTCTAGGGGCCTCCCTGTCCACTGAAGCTTTCTTT. Protein: CASSLGASLSTEAFF.

CDR3 DNA sequence: TGTGCCAGCAGCTTAGACCGGGATATCCCGATTAATGAGCAGTTCTTC. This translates into CASSLDRDIPINEQFF. J is TRBJ2-1 and V is TRBV7-6, with D perhaps TRBD2 (5 bases). The CDR3 spans 16 residues. Trimming removed 1 base from V and 7 bases from J, with 17 bases in between. The germline CDR1 and CDR2 sequences are SGHVS and FNYEAQ.

The chain employs TRBV11-3 and TRBJ1-5, with a possible D match to TRBD1 (6 bases). This CDR3 has 14 residues. Trimming took off 10 bases at V and 1 base at J, with 14 bases between the two ends. CDR1 is SGHNT and CDR2 is YENEEA in the germline V gene. CDR3 residues: CAIPQGLSNQPQHF. DNA for the CDR3: TGTGCCATCCCACAGGGTTTGAGCAATCAGCCCCAGCATTTT.

Remarks on this clone: Other DNA sequences in this sample translate to the same CDR3. This sequence joins TRBV13 and TRBJ2-2; D is unclear. Germline-derived CDR1 and CDR2 are PRHDT and FYEKMQ (reference sequence). The V end was cut by 2 bases, the J end by 3 bases, with 1 base between. The CDR3 spans 12 residues. CDR3 residues: CASSLYTGELFF. For the CDR3, the DNA is TGTGCCAGCAGCTTATACACCGGGGAGCTGTTTTTT.

The chain couples TRBV7-2 to TRBJ2-1; tentatively, D is TRBD1 (5 bases). This CDR3 contains 15 residues. V was shortened by 1 base and J by 6 bases, with 13 bases between the two germline ends. Germline V lookup: CDR1 SGHTA, CDR2 FQGNSA. The CDR3 sequence is CASSLGAGRPNEQFF. CDR3 in DNA: TGTGCCAGCAGCTTAGGGGCAGGGCGACCCAATGAGCAGTTCTTC.

The chain has TRBV5-1 and TRBJ2-1, with 11 positions matching TRBD1. With V trimmed by 0 bases and J by 3 bases, 5 bases remained unmatched. The CDR3 loop spans 17 amino acids. Germline CDR1 and CDR2: SGHRS and YFSETQ. The CDR3 sequence: CASSLVSGTGGYNEQFF. For the CDR3, the DNA is TGCGCCAGCAGCTTGGTCTCCGGGACAGGGGGCTACAATGAGCAGTTCTTC.

This chain uses TRBV9 with TRBJ2-2, with D unclear. The CDR3 length is 14 residues. The germline V and J ends were trimmed by 3 bases and 3 bases, with 9 bases remaining between them. From germline, CDR1 is SGDLS and CDR2 YYNGEE. CDR3 loop: CASSEGQYTGELFF. The CDR3 bases are TGTGCCAGCAGCGAGGGTCAGTACACCGGGGAGCTGTTTTTT.

This chain uses TRBV4-3 with TRBJ2-3; a possible D gene is TRBD2 (7 bases). Germline V gene lookup returns CDR1 LGHNA and CDR2 YSLEER. The V and J ends lost 0 bases and 5 bases respectively, with 15 bases between them. This CDR3 contains 16 residues. The CDR3 DNA is TGCGCCAGCAGCCAAGATGGGCAGGGAGGGGGAGATACGCAGTATTTT. It yields the protein CASSQDGQGGGDTQYF.

The count of this clone is one. The same CDR3 also results from other DNA sequences found in this sample. The V call is TRBV27, the J call TRBJ2-7, with 11 bases matching TRBD2. CDR3 length: 14 residues. Germline V gene lookup returns CDR1 MNHEY and CDR2 SMNVEV (reference sequence). Unmatched junction bases numbered 6, after V lost 8 bases and J lost 3 bases. The CDR3 is CASSGTSGYYEQYF. CDR3 in DNA: TGTGCCAGCTCAGGGACTAGCGGTTACTACGAGCAGTACTTC.